The 4 T cell receptor beta chains below were found in one sample sequenced in a study of identical twins. TCRdb called the 5' RACE reads again in MiXCR, with one record for every CDR3 protein. The table records over 500,000 distinct CDR3 sequences, 20% to 25% of them present only once. The sample was also linked to a second study, of T cells expressing NK-cell markers.

Sequencing input: CD4+ T cells sorted from blood. The receptors shown here come from a woman younger than 30 in good health.

V is TRBV20-1 and J is TRBJ2-5; D unclear. V was shortened by 4 bases and J by 5 bases, with 20 bases between the two germline ends. This CDR3 spans 15 amino acids. The germline V gene encodes CDR1 DFQATT and CDR2 SNEGSKA (reference sequence). The chain's CDR3 is CSATDQRYFRETQYF. The CDR3 DNA reads TGCAGTGCTACAGATCAGAGGTACTTCAGGGAGACCCAGTACTTC.

This clonotype showed up just once. This chain connects TRBV5-1 to TRBJ2-7; TRBD1 or TRBD2 may be the D gene (6 bases each). This CDR3 is 15 amino acids long. Trimming left V 4 bases short and J 5 bases short, with 19 bases between. Germline CDR1 is SGHRS and CDR2 is YFSETQ. The CDR3 here is CASSRWGGGLHEQYF. Written as DNA, the CDR3 is TGCGCCAGCAGCAGGTGGGGTGGGGGGCTACACGAGCAGTACTTC. The whole variable domain, filled in from reference TRBV5-1 and TRBJ2-7, reads KAGVTQTPRYLIKTRGQQVTLSCSPISGHRSVSWYQQTPGQGLQFLFEYFSETQRNKGNFPGRFSGRQFSNSRSEMNVSTLELGDSALYLCASSRWGGGLHEQYFGPGTRLTVT.

This clonotype was detected a few times. CDR3 protein: CSARDRTGHTEAFF. In nucleotides, the CDR3 is TGCAGTGCTAGAGATAGGACAGGGCACACTGAAGCTTTCTTT. The chain links TRBV20-1 to TRBJ1-1, with 8 nucleotides matching TRBD1. Trimming at V came to 0 bases and at J to 3 bases, leaving 3 bases not matched to a gene. The CDR3 contains 14 residues. Germline V gene sequence: CDR1 DFQATT, CDR2 SNEGSKA (reference sequence).

This clonotype appeared a few times. The chain joins TRBV30 to TRBJ2-2; D may be TRBD1 (5 bases). This CDR3 is 14 amino acids long. The germline gives CDR1 GTSNPN, CDR2 SVGIG (reference sequence). V lost 3 bases and J lost 4, with 12 bases in between. The chain's CDR3 is CAWRRSGATGELFF. DNA of the CDR3: TGTGCCTGGAGACGCTCTGGGGCCACCGGGGAGCTGTTTTTT.